A selection of T cell receptor beta chains follows, all from one sample in a study of T cells in Graves' hyperthyroidism and ophthalmopathy. MiXCR was run by TCRdb on the multiplex PCR reads, yielding one entry per CDR3 protein. The table lists approximately 720,000 distinct CDR3 sequences, under 20% of them singletons, with over 15% in the top ten. The sample taken for sequencing was blood. These TCRs come from a woman in her forties or fifties with Graves' hyperthyroidism that later progressed to Graves' ophthalmopathy. The conserved cysteine and the conserved F or W are not part of the CDR3 here.

V: TRBV27; J: TRBJ1-6; CDR3: ASSARGSPLH
V: TRBV5-5; J: TRBJ1-2; CDR3: ASSTVQGPNYGYT
V: TRBV9; J: TRBJ2-2; CDR3: ASSALTSGGALNTGELF
V: TRBV5-1; J: TRBJ1-1; CDR3: ASSLGQLLSTEAF
V: TRBV7-2; J: TRBJ2-2; CDR3: ASSALAANTGELF
V: TRBV4-1; J: TRBJ1-2; CDR3: ASRRTGGYGYT
V: TRBV10-3; J: TRBJ2-2; CDR3: AISASGDRGNTGELF
V: TRBV12-3/TRBV12-4; J: TRBJ2-2; CDR3: ASSLVAGWTGELF
V: TRBV11-2; J: TRBJ2-1; CDR3: ASSFFRNNEQF
V: TRBV5-1; J: TRBJ1-2; CDR3: AIPGRARGYT
V: TRBV19; J: TRBJ1-2; CDR3: ASSIDRANYGYT
V: TRBV11-2; J: TRBJ2-2; CDR3: ASSLKHTSGGVTGELF
V: TRBV7-9; J: TRBJ2-7; CDR3: ASSFQGLAYEQY
V: TRBV5-8; J: TRBJ2-1; CDR3: ASSSDRVPYNEQF
V: TRBV2; J: TRBJ2-3; CDR3: ASNPAPGHTQY
V: TRBV20-1; J: TRBJ2-5; CDR3: STYTGEETQY
V: TRBV12-3/TRBV12-4; J: TRBJ1-1; CDR3: ASSLVILNTEAF
V: TRBV9; J: TRBJ2-3; CDR3: ASSVARVDTQY
V: TRBV10-3; J: TRBJ1-6; CDR3: AISDRAPRDSPLH
V: TRBV12-3/TRBV12-4; J: TRBJ1-2; CDR3: ASNAGHPYGYT
V: TRBV5-6; J: TRBJ1-2; CDR3: ASSYLGGNYGYT
V: TRBV14; J: TRBJ2-1; CDR3: ASSQDFFGGSYNEQF
V: TRBV2; J: TRBJ1-2; CDR3: ASSEGSANYGYT
V: TRBV7-9; J: TRBJ2-5; CDR3: ASSLATPWETQY
V: TRBV6-5; J: TRBJ2-4; CDR3: ASSYPRDGGGKNIQY
V: TRBV12-3/TRBV12-4; J: TRBJ2-7; CDR3: ASSTRATYEQY
V: TRBV30; J: TRBJ2-2; CDR3: ASKIGTGELF
V: TRBV7-6; J: TRBJ2-1; CDR3: ASSPVGVGEQF
V: TRBV14; J: TRBJ1-4; CDR3: ASSQGGASNEKLF
V: TRBV12-3/TRBV12-4; J: TRBJ1-1; CDR3: ASSLFRGQQNTEAF
V: TRBV20-1; J: TRBJ2-3; CDR3: SVWRGDTDTQY
V: TRBV27; J: TRBJ1-1; CDR3: ASMALINTEAF
V: TRBV6-1; J: TRBJ1-6; CDR3: ASRPRGSDNSPLH
V: TRBV5-1; J: TRBJ1-1; CDR3: ASSLGLRERAF
V: TRBV5-5; J: TRBJ1-2; CDR3: ASSLGDPGGYT
V: TRBV9; J: TRBJ2-1; CDR3: ASSVSRAGADDEQF
V: TRBV19; J: TRBJ1-5; CDR3: ASSFQSGSGQPQH
V: TRBV7-2; J: TRBJ2-7; CDR3: ASSRRDSDTYEQY
V: TRBV20-1; J: TRBJ2-1; CDR3: SASLSGYNEQF
V: TRBV9; J: TRBJ2-3; CDR3: ASSVVGTDTQY
V: TRBV4-1; J: TRBJ2-2; CDR3: ASSQGGQGRSRTGELF
V: TRBV14; J: TRBJ1-1; CDR3: ASSQDNRPMNTEAF
V: TRBV6-6; J: TRBJ2-2; CDR3: ASSYTTSDRSGELF
V: TRBV9; J: TRBJ2-7; CDR3: ASSVDGAGNYEQY
V: TRBV2; J: TRBJ1-1; CDR3: ASSERAGPNTEAF
V: TRBV9; J: TRBJ2-1; CDR3: ASSVTGGLEQF
V: TRBV2; J: TRBJ1-2; CDR3: ASTVYPGTGWGYT
V: TRBV11-2; J: TRBJ2-6; CDR3: ASSSVLPHSSGANVLT
V: TRBV20-1; J: TRBJ1-5; CDR3: SAQERDRDWYSNQPQH
V: TRBV20-1; J: TRBJ2-1; CDR3: SAPPGLAGGLVSNEQF
V: TRBV13; J: TRBJ1-1; CDR3: ASSVQGTEAF
V: TRBV12-3/TRBV12-4; J: TRBJ2-1; CDR3: ASDLARNFYNEQF
V: TRBV9; J: TRBJ2-3; CDR3: ASGQGGDTQY
V: TRBV4-1; J: TRBJ2-7; CDR3: ASSQYSVYEQY
V: TRBV5-4; J: TRBJ2-1; CDR3: ASSDRLAGVYNEQF
V: TRBV11-2; J: TRBJ2-3; CDR3: ASSLASGGVLRDTQY
V: TRBV20-1; J: TRBJ2-7; CDR3: SAGGGGGAYEQY